Listed here are 32 T cell receptor beta chains from one sample, sequenced in a study of blood T cell repertoires in COVID-19. Data came from immunoSEQ multiplex PCR; TCRdb stores just in-frame clones and leaves some out. The data contain about 150,000 clones, 65% to 85% of them singletons. The sequencing input was PBMCs or T cells enriched from blood (not recorded which). The receptors derive from a man between 70 and 80 years old who had been exposed to COVID-19.

This rearrangement joins TRBV19 to TRBJ1-5, with D possibly being TRBD1 (6 bases). Germline values: CDR1 LNHDA, CDR2 SQIVND (reference sequence). Trimming took off 3 bases at V and 4 bases at J, with 13 bases between the two ends. CDR3 length: 15 residues. CDR3 amino acids: CASSIGTQGNQPQHF. As DNA, the CDR3 is TGTGCCAGTAGTATCGGGACACAAGGTAATCAGCCCCAGCATTTT.

The table lists this clone with a few counts. V and J are TRBV12-3 or TRBV12-4 and TRBJ2-7; 7 bases align to TRBD1. This CDR3 has 13 amino acids. V trimming: 7 bases; J trimming: 7 bases; junction bases outside the gene matches: 10. The CDR3 nucleotides read TGTGCCAGCAAAAGACAGGGAACGTGGGAGCAGTACTTC. Its translation: CASKRQGTWEQYF.

The chain carries TRBV6-5 and TRBJ1-2; 8 nucleotides align to TRBD1. Germline V gene sequence: CDR1 MNHEY, CDR2 SVGAGI. CDR3 length equals 13 residues. V was pared by 6 bases and J by 4 bases, with 4 bases of the junction left unmatched. The CDR3 DNA reads TGTGCCAGCAGCTTGGACAGGGTCTATGGCTACACCTTC. This encodes CASSLDRVYGYTF.

This clone was recorded once. This chain joins TRBV4-3 and TRBJ2-5, with a possible D match to TRBD1 (7 bases). V shed 6 bases and J shed 5 bases, with 22 bases lying between them. The germline V gene has CDR1 LGHNA and CDR2 YSLEER. The CDR3 is 16 amino acids. CDR3 DNA sequence: TGCGCCAGCAGTCAGAATATGCAGGGGGGTGGGGAGACCCAGTACTTC. It is translated as CASSQNMQGGGETQYF.

The J gene is TRBJ1-5, the V gene TRBV9; D not resolved. V was shortened by 0 bases and J by 4 bases, with 8 bases between the two germline ends. There are 14 residues in the CDR3. Germline V gene data show CDR1 as SGDLS and CDR2 as YYNGEE. CDR3 residues: CASSVGGGNQPQHF. The DNA of the CDR3 is TGTGCCAGCAGCGTAGGAGGAGGGAATCAGCCCCAGCATTTT.

The V call is TRBV7-2, the J call TRBJ2-3; the match to TRBD2 covers 10 bases. The junction had 3 bases not matched to a gene; V was cut back by 1 base and J by 2 bases. This CDR3 has 16 residues. Germline lookup yields CDR1 SGHTA and CDR2 FQGNSA. CDR3 loop: CASSLVLAGYTDTQYF. For the CDR3, the DNA is TGTGCCAGCAGCTTAGTACTAGCGGGGTACACAGATACGCAGTATTTT.

The rearrangement joins TRBV25-1 to TRBJ1-4, with a possible D match to TRBD1 (5 bases). Germline assignment: CDR1 MGHDK and CDR2 SYGVNS. The CDR3 sequence is 15 residues long. Trimming pared 3 bases from V and 8 bases from J, leaving 16 bases between. CDR3 protein: CASSEGGGVSEKLFF. CDR3 bases: TGTGCCAGCAGTGAGGGGGGAGGGGTGTCCGAAAAACTGTTTTTT. Looking up the rest from reference TRBV25-1 and TRBJ1-4 gives the full variable domain: EADIYQTPRYLVIGTGKKITLECSQTMGHDKMYWYQQDPGMELHLIHYSYGVNSTEKGDLSSESTVSRIRTEHFPLTLESARPSHTSQYLCASSEGGGVSEKLFFGSGTQLSVL.

The J gene is TRBJ1-2, the V gene TRBV7-2, with D tentatively TRBD1 (5 bases). Trimming removed 5 bases at V and 0 bases at J, with 16 bases between. The germline gives CDR1 SGHTA, CDR2 FQGNSA. The CDR3 contains 16 residues. CDR3 residues: CASSPQGLVPNYGYTF. DNA of the CDR3: TGTGCCAGCAGCCCCCAGGGCCTCGTACCTAACTATGGCTACACCTTC.

The chain links TRBV25-1 to TRBJ1-6; TRBD1 might be the D (6 bases). Germline lookup yields CDR1 MGHDK and CDR2 SYGVNS. Trimming left V 6 bases short and J 6 bases short, with 12 bases between. The CDR3 has 14 residues. The CDR3, as DNA: TGTGCCAGCAGCTGGACAGATTTTAATTCACCCCTCCACTTT. Amino acids: CASSWTDFNSPLHF.

V is TRBV19 and J is TRBJ2-3, with 9 bases aligning to TRBD1. Trimming removed 8 bases from V and 0 bases from J; junction bases left unmatched: 6. Germline V lookup: CDR1 LNHDA, CDR2 SQIVND (reference sequence). The CDR3 has 15 amino acids. CDR3 in DNA: TGTGCCAGTTCGGGACAGGGTGGGAGCACAGATACGCAGTATTTT. This gives the protein CASSGQGGSTDTQYF. Together with reference TRBV19 and TRBJ2-3, the CDR3 gives the full variable domain: DGGITQSPKYLFRKEGQNVTLSCEQNLNHDAMYWYRQDPGQGLRLIYYSQIVNDFQKGDIAEGYSVSREKKESFPLTVTSAQKNPTAFYLCASSGQGGSTDTQYFGPGTRLTVL.

V gene TRBV19 combines with J gene TRBJ1-5; unclear D gene. Looked up from germline, CDR1 is LNHDA and CDR2 is SQIVND (reference sequence). Trimming pared 4 bases from V and 2 bases from J, leaving 12 bases between. This CDR3 is 15 amino acids long. The DNA for the CDR3 is TGTGCCAGTAGTACCCGGACTGCGGGCAATCAGCCCCAGCATTTT. Protein: CASSTRTAGNQPQHF. The full variable domain, in which reference TRBV19 and TRBJ1-5 provide the parts outside the CDR3, is DGGITQSPKYLFRKEGQNVTLSCEQNLNHDAMYWYRQDPGQGLRLIYYSQIVNDFQKGDIAEGYSVSREKKESFPLTVTSAQKNPTAFYLCASSTRTAGNQPQHFGDGTRLSIL.

J is TRBJ1-2 and V is TRBV11-2; TRBD1 is a possible D gene (5 bases). Germline loops: CDR1 SGHAT, CDR2 FQNNGV. The CDR3 runs to 14 residues. With 4 bases removed from V and 4 bases from J, the gap between germline ends came to 13 bases. The CDR3 loop reads CASSSPSQGYGYTF. The DNA for the CDR3 is TGTGCCAGCAGCTCCCCCAGCCAGGGCTATGGCTACACCTTC.

This clone was counted once. V and J are TRBV28 and TRBJ2-7; 9 positions match TRBD2. The CDR3 is 15 residues long. Germline CDR1 is MDHEN and CDR2 is SYDVKM. V was clipped by 3 bases and J by 5 bases; unmatched bases: 8. The chain's CDR3 is CASSLGRGGLNEQYF. The DNA of the CDR3 is TGTGCCAGCAGTTTGGGGCGGGGGGGCCTCAACGAGCAGTACTTC.

The gene calls are TRBV6-2 or TRBV6-3 and TRBJ2-7, with D possibly being TRBD2 (6 bases). CDR1 is MNHEY and CDR2 is SVGEGT in the germline V gene. The CDR3 contains 14 residues. Trimming took off 5 bases at V and 8 bases at J, with 19 bases between the two ends. The CDR3 DNA is TGTGCCAGCAGTCCGCAGGGAGGACGAAGGAAGCAGTACTTC. This translates into CASSPQGGRRKQYF.

The gene calls are TRBV12-3 or TRBV12-4 and TRBJ1-3; no firm D call. The V gene lost 5 bases and the J gene lost 4 bases, with 3 bases spanning the gap. This CDR3 has 11 residues. The CDR3 loop is CASSPGNTIYF. The CDR3 region has the DNA TGTGCCAGCAGTCCGGGAAACACCATATATTTT.

The V call is TRBV30, the J call TRBJ2-1, with D tentatively TRBD2 (6 bases). From germline, CDR1 is GTSNPN and CDR2 SVGIG (reference sequence). V was cut by 3 bases and J by 0 bases, with 12 bases left in between. CDR3 length equals 15 residues. CDR3 in DNA: TGTGCCTGGAGGGAGGGCAGGAGCTCCTACAATGAGCAGTTCTTC. Translated, it gives CAWREGRSSYNEQFF.

With respect to this clone: Other DNA sequences in this sample translate to the same CDR3. This chain uses TRBV27 with TRBJ1-2, with D hard to call. With 5 bases removed from V and 2 bases from J, the gap between germline ends came to 9 bases. The germline CDR1 and CDR2 sequences are MNHEY and SMNVEV (reference sequence). This CDR3 region has 13 residues. CDR3 residues: CASSRTANYGYTF. For the CDR3, the DNA is TGTGCCAGCAGTCGGACTGCAAACTATGGCTACACCTTC.

This chain links TRBV28 with TRBJ2-1; 10 bases match TRBD1. The CDR3 extends over 16 amino acids. Losses at the gene ends were 2 bases for V and 3 bases for J; bases not matched to a gene: 4. The germline CDR1 and CDR2 sequences are MDHEN and SYDVKM. CDR3 sequence reads: CASSLPGTGVYNEQFF. The CDR3 bases are TGTGCCAGCAGTTTACCCGGGACAGGGGTCTACAATGAGCAGTTCTTC.

V and J are TRBV10-1 and TRBJ1-5; a possible D gene is TRBD1 (5 bases). The germline CDR1 and CDR2 sequences are WNHNN and SYGVQD (reference sequence). This CDR3 comprises 15 residues. V was clipped by 0 bases and J by 1 base, with 7 bases between them. The DNA of the CDR3 is TGCGCCAGCAGTGAGTCAAGGGGAAGCAATCAGCCCCAGCATTTT. Protein product: CASSESRGSNQPQHF.

The chain recombines TRBV4-1 with TRBJ2-1, with D maybe TRBD1 (5 bases). Trimming took off 4 bases at V and 8 bases at J, with 12 bases between the two ends. The CDR3 length is 13 residues. Per germline, CDR1 MGHRA and CDR2 YSYEKL. This CDR3 is CASSPPWGDEQFF. Here the CDR3 DNA reads TGCGCCAGCAGCCCGCCTTGGGGCGATGAGCAGTTCTTC.

This clone was seen only once. This rearrangement joins TRBV7-9 to TRBJ1-4, with D uncertain. The CDR3 length is 13 residues. Germline values: CDR1 SEHNR, CDR2 FQNEAQ (reference sequence). V was trimmed by 7 bases and J by 5 bases, leaving 11 bases between them. CDR3 sequence reads: CASTELLNEKLFF. The DNA of the CDR3 is TGTGCCAGCACCGAACTTCTGAATGAAAAACTGTTTTTT.

This clone has only one observation. This sequence joins TRBV14 and TRBJ2-2; D uncertain. CDR3 length: 13 residues. Germline lookup yields CDR1 SGHDN and CDR2 FVKESK. The V gene lost 5 bases and the J gene lost 6 bases, with 10 bases spanning the gap. The CDR3: CASSSWPSGELFF. The CDR3 region has the DNA TGTGCCAGCAGCTCATGGCCATCCGGGGAGCTGTTTTTT.

The chain is built from TRBV5-6 and TRBJ1-2; D may be TRBD1 (6 bases). This CDR3 region has 14 residues. Trimming took 2 bases from V and 0 from J, leaving 8 bases between them. Germline V gives CDR1 SGHDT, CDR2 YYEEEE. The CDR3 protein is CASSLEGANYGYTF. The CDR3 nucleotides are TGTGCCAGCAGCTTAGAGGGGGCTAACTATGGCTACACCTTC.

The rearrangement uses TRBV19 and TRBJ2-2; TRBD1 matches 7 bases. Germline CDR1 is LNHDA and CDR2 is SQIVND (reference sequence). The trim removed 3 bases at V and 4 bases at J, leaving 26 bases unmatched. There are 22 residues in the CDR3. The CDR3 spells CASSILRGQVQRAGESTGELFF. The CDR3 DNA follows: TGTGCCAGTAGTATTTTAAGGGGGCAAGTCCAACGTGCAGGGGAATCCACCGGGGAGCTGTTTTTT. The full variable domain, in which reference TRBV19 and TRBJ2-2 provide the parts outside the CDR3, is DGGITQSPKYLFRKEGQNVTLSCEQNLNHDAMYWYRQDPGQGLRLIYYSQIVNDFQKGDIAEGYSVSREKKESFPLTVTSAQKNPTAFYLCASSILRGQVQRAGESTGELFFGEGSRLTVL.

The chain is built from TRBV4-1 and TRBJ1-2, with D unresolved. This CDR3 region has 15 residues. The V end was cut by 0 bases, the J end by 4 bases, with 12 bases between. The V gene's germline CDR1 is MGHRA and CDR2 YSYEKL. The CDR3 DNA reads as TGCGCCAGCAGCCAAGATTCACCAGTAATCTATGGCTACACCTTC. Translating it yields CASSQDSPVIYGYTF.

The chain links TRBV6-2 or TRBV6-3 to TRBJ1-3; no reliable D call. V dropped 2 bases and J dropped 0 bases, with 11 bases sitting between them. Germline V gene lookup returns CDR1 MNHEY and CDR2 SVGEGT. CDR3 length equals 16 residues. The CDR3, as DNA: TGTGCCAGCAGTTACGCCTCACCCTACTCTGGAAACACCATATATTTT. As protein: CASSYASPYSGNTIYF.

The rearrangement joins TRBV19 to TRBJ2-1; tentatively, D is TRBD2 (6 bases). CDR3 size: 16 residues. With 2 bases removed from V and 7 bases from J, the gap between germline ends came to 18 bases. Germline V gene data show CDR1 as LNHDA and CDR2 as SQIVND (reference sequence). The CDR3 region has the DNA TGTGCCAGTAGTATACTGCTGACTAGTTCGAATAATGAGCAGTTCTTC. This codes for CASSILLTSSNNEQFF.

The chain combines TRBV30 with TRBJ1-6; D possibly corresponds to TRBD1 (6 bases). Trimming took off 1 base at V and 11 bases at J, with 15 bases between the two ends. The CDR3 has 14 residues. Germline V gene data show CDR1 as GTSNPN and CDR2 as SVGIG (reference sequence). The CDR3 DNA sequence: TGTGCCTGGAGTGGCCCCAGGGGTTGGGCACCCCTCCACTTT. Encoded protein: CAWSGPRGWAPLHF.

J is TRBJ2-1 and V is TRBV11-2, with D possibly being TRBD2 (6 bases). CDR1 and CDR2 from the germline V gene are SGHAT and FQNNGV. CDR3 length: 16 residues. The germline V and J ends were trimmed by 2 bases and 0 bases, with 11 bases remaining between them. The CDR3 nucleotides are TGTGCCAGCAGCTTAATAGGCGGGGTCTCCTACAATGAGCAGTTCTTC. Amino acids: CASSLIGGVSYNEQFF.

The genes are TRBV4-2 and TRBJ1-5; D is undetermined. This CDR3 contains 15 residues. V lost 3 bases, J lost 7 bases, and 16 bases lay in between. The V gene's germline CDR1 is LGHNA and CDR2 YNFKEQ. DNA for the CDR3: TGTGCCAGCAGCCAGACTTCGGGGAACGGACAGCCCCAGCATTTT. This encodes CASSQTSGNGQPQHF.

The gene calls are TRBV5-4 and TRBJ1-3; D is unclear. The CDR3 has 16 residues. Germline CDR1 SGHNT, CDR2 YYREEE (reference sequence). V was clipped by 2 bases and J by 0 bases, with 12 bases between them. CDR3: CASSLGGLSSGNTIYF. The CDR3 DNA follows: TGTGCCAGCAGCTTAGGAGGCCTTTCCTCTGGAAACACCATATATTTT.

V usage is TRBV19 and J usage is TRBJ2-7, with 10 bases matching TRBD1. The CDR3 spans 13 residues. Trimming removed 9 bases from V and 2 bases from J; junction bases left unmatched: 4. CDR1 is LNHDA and CDR2 is SQIVND in the germline V gene (reference sequence). CDR3: CASAGTGAYEQYF. DNA for the CDR3: TGTGCCAGCGCCGGGACAGGGGCCTACGAGCAGTACTTC.